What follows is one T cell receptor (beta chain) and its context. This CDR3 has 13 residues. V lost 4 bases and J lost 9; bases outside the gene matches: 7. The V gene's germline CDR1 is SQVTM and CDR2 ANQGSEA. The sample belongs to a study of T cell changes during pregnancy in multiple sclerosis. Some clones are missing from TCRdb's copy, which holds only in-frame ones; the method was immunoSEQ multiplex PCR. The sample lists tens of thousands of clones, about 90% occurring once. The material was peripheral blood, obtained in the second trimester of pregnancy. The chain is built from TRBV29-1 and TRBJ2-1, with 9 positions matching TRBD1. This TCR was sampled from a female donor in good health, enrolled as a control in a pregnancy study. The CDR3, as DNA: TGCAGCGTTGTCGGGACAGGGTTAGCTGAGCAGTTCTTC. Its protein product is CSVVGTGLAEQFF.